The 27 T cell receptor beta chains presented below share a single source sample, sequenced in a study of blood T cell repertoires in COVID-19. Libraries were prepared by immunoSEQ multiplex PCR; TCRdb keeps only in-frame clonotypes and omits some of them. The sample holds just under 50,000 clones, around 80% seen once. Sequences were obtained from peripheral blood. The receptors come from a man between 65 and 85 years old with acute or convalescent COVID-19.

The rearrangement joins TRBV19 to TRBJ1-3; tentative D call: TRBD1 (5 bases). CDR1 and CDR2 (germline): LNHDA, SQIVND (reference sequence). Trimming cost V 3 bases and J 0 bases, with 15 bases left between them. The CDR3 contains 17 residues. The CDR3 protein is CASSMLRQGHSGNTIYF. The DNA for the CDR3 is TGTGCCAGTAGTATGTTGAGGCAGGGCCACTCTGGAAACACCATATATTTT.

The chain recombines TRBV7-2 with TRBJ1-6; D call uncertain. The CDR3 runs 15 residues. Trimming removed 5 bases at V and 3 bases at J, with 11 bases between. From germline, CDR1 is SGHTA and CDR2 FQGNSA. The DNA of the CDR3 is TGTGCCAGCAGCCCCCAACTGATCTATAATTCACCCCTCCACTTT. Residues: CASSPQLIYNSPLHF.

The CDR3 DNA reads as TGTGCCAGCAGAGTGAGCTCTGGAAACACCATATATTTT. Translated, it gives CASRVSSGNTIYF. This chain joins TRBV28 and TRBJ1-3, with D uncertain. This CDR3 is built from 13 residues. CDR1 is MDHEN and CDR2 is SYDVKM in the germline V gene. The V and J ends lost 6 bases and 0 bases respectively, with 6 bases between them.

The DNA for the CDR3 is TGTGCCAGCAGCCCTGGACAGGGTTTCGCTGGAAACACCATATATTTT. Its protein product is CASSPGQGFAGNTIYF. The chain carries TRBV9 and TRBJ1-3, with 8 bases fitting TRBD1. The ends lost 4 bases at V and 2 bases at J; junction bases unmatched: 8. The CDR3 runs 16 residues. Germline V gene sequence: CDR1 SGDLS, CDR2 YYNGEE.

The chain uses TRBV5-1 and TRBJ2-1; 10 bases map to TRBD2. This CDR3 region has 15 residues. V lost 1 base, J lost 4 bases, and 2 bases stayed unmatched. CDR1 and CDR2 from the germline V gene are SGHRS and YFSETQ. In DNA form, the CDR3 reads TGCGCCAGCAGCTTGTCAGCGGGGGGGTACAATGAGCAGTTCTTC. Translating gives CASSLSAGGYNEQFF.

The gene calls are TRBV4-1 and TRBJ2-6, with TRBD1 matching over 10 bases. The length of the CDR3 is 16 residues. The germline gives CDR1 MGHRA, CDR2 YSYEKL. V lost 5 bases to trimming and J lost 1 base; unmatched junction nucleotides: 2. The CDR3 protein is CASSADRGSGANVLTF. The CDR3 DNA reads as TGCGCCAGCAGCGCGGACAGGGGGTCTGGGGCCAACGTCCTGACTTTC.

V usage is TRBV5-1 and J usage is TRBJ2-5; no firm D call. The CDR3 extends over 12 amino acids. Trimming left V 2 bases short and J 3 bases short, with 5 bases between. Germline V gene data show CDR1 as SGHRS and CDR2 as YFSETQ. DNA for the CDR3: TGCGCCAGCAGCTTCCAGGAAGAGACCCAGTACTTC. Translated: CASSFQEETQYF.

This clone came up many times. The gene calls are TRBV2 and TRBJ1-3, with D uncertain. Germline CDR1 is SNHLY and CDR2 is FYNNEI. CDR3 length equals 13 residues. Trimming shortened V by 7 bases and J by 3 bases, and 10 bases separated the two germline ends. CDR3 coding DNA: TGTGCCAGCACGCTAATCGATGGAAACACCATATATTTT. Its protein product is CASTLIDGNTIYF. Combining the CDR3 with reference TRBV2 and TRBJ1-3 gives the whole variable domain EPEVTQTPSHQVTQMGQEVILRCVPISNHLYFYWYRQILGQKVEFLVSFYNNEISEKSEIFDDQFSVERPDGSNFTLKIRSTKLEDSAMYFCASTLIDGNTIYFGEGSWLTVV.

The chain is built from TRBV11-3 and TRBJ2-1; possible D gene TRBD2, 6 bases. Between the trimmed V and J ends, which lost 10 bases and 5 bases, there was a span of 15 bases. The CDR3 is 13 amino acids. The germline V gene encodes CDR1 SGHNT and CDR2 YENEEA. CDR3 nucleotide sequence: TGTGCCACCTCTGGAGGGCCCAACAATGAGCAGTTCTTC. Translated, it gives CATSGGPNNEQFF. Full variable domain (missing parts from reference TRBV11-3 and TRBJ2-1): EAGVVQSPRYKIIEKKQPVAFWCNPISGHNTLYWYLQNLGQGPELLIRYENEEAVDDSQLPKDRFSAERLKGVDSTLKIQPAELGDSAVYLCATSGGPNNEQFFGPGTRLTVL.

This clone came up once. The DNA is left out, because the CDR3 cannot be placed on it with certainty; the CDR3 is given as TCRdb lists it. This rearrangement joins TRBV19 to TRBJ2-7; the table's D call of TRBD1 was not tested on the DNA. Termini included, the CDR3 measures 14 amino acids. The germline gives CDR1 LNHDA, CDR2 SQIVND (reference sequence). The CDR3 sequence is CASSSGQGTYEQYF.

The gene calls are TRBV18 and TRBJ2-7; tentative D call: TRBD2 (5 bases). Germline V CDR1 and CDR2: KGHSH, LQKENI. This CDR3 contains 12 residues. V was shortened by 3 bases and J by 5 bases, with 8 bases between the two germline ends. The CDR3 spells CASSPQRDEQYF. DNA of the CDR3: TGTGCCAGCTCACCGCAGAGGGACGAGCAGTACTTC.

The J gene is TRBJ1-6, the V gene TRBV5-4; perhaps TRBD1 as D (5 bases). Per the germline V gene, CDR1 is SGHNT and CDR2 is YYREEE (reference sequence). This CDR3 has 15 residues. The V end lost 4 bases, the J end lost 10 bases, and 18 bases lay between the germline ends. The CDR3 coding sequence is TGTGCCAGCAGCCCGGACGGGGGGGGAGGGTCACCCCTCCACTTT. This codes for CASSPDGGGGSPLHF.

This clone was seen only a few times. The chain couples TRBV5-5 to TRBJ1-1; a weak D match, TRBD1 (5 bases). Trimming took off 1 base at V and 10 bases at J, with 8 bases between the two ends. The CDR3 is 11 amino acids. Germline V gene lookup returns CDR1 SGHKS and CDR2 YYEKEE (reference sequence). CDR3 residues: CASSLRGIAFF. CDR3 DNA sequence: TGTGCCAGCAGCTTGAGGGGTATAGCTTTCTTT.

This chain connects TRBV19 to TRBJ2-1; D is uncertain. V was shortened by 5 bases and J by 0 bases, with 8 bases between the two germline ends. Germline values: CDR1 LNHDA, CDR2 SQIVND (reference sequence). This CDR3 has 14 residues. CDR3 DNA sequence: TGTGCCAGTAGTGCGACTGGCTCCTACAATGAGCAGTTCTTC. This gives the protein CASSATGSYNEQFF.

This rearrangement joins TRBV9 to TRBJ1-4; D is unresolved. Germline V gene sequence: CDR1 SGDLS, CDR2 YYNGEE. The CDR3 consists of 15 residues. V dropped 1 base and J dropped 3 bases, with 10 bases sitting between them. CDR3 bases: TGTGCCAGCAGCGTAAACAACCAACCTAATGAAAAACTGTTTTTT. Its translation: CASSVNNQPNEKLFF. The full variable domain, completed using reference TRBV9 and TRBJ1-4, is DSGVTQTPKHLITATGQRVTLRCSPRSGDLSVYWYQQSLDQGLQFLIQYYNGEERAKGNILERFSAQQFPDLHSELNLSSLELGDSALYFCASSVNNQPNEKLFFGSGTQLSVL.

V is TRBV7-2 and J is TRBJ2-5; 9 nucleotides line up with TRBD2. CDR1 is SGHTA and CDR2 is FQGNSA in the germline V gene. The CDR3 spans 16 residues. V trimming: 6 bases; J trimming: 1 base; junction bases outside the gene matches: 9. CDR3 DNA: TGTGCCAGCAGGATCGGCGGGGGGGCCGTCCAAGAGACCCAGTACTTC. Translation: CASRIGGGAVQETQYF.

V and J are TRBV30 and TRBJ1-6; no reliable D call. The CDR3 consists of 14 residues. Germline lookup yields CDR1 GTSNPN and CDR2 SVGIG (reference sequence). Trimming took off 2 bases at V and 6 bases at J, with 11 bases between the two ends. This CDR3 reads CAWSLVGANSPLHF. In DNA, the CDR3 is TGTGCCTGGAGTTTGGTGGGCGCTAATTCACCCCTCCACTTT. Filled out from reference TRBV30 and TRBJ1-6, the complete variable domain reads SQTIHQWPATLVQPVGSPLSLECTVEGTSNPNLYWYRQAAGRGLQLLFYSVGIGQISSEVPQNLSASRPQDRQFILSSKKLLLSDSGFYLCAWSLVGANSPLHFGNGTRLTVT.

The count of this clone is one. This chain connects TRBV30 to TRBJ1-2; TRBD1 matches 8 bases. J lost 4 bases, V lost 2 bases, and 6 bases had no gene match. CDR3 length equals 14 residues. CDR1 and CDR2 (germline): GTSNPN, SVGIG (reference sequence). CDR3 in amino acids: CAWSLGTGLYGYTF. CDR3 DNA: TGTGCCTGGAGTCTCGGGACAGGACTCTATGGCTACACCTTC.

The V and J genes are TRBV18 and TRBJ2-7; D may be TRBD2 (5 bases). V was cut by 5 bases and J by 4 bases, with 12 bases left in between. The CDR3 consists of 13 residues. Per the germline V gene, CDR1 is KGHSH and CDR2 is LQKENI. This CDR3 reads CASSTDFWYEQYF. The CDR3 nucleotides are TGTGCCAGCTCAACGGACTTCTGGTACGAGCAGTACTTC.

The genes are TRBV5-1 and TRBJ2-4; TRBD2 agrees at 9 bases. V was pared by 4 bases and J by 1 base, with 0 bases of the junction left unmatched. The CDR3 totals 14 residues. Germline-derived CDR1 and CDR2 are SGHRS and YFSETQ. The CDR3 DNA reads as TGCGCCAGCAGCGGGACTAGCGCCAAAAACATTCAGTACTTC. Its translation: CASSGTSAKNIQYF.

Here the CDR3 reads CARSSEQYF. In DNA, the CDR3 is TGTGCCAGGAGTAGCGAGCAGTACTTC. The V gene is TRBV7-9, the J gene TRBJ2-7; D not resolved. From germline, CDR1 is SEHNR and CDR2 FQNEAQ (reference sequence). The CDR3 covers 9 residues. V shed 9 bases and J shed 6 bases, with 6 bases lying between them.

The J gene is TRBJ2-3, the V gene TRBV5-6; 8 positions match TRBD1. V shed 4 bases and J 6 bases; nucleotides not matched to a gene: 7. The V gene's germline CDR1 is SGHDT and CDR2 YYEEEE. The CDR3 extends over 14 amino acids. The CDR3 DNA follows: TGTGCCAGCAGCGGTAAGACAGGGGTGGATACGCAGTATTTT. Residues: CASSGKTGVDTQYF. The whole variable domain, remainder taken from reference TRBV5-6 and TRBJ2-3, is DAGVTQSPTHLIKTRGQQVTLRCSPKSGHDTVSWYQQALGQGPQFIFQYYEEEERQRGNFPDRFSGHQFPNYSSELNVNALLLGDSALYLCASSGKTGVDTQYFGPGTRLTVL.

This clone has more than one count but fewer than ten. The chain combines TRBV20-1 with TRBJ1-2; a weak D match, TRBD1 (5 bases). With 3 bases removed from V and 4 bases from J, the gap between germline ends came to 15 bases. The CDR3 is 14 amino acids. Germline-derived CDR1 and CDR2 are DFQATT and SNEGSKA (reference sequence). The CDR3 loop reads CSASPTGGTYGYTF. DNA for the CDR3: TGCAGTGCTAGTCCGACCGGGGGTACCTATGGCTACACCTTC.

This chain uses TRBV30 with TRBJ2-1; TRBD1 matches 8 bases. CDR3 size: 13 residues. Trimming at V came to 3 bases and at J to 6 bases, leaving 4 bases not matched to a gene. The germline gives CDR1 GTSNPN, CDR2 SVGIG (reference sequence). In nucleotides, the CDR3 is TGTGCCTGGAGACAAGACAGGGGCAATGAGCAGTTCTTC. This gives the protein CAWRQDRGNEQFF.

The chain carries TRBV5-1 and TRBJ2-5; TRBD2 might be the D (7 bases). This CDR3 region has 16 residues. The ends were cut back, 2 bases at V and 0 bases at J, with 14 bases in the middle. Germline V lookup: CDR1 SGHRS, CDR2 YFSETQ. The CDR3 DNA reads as TGCGCCAGCAGCTTTGGGGGGGCCTCTGACCAAGAGACCCAGTACTTC. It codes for CASSFGGASDQETQYF.

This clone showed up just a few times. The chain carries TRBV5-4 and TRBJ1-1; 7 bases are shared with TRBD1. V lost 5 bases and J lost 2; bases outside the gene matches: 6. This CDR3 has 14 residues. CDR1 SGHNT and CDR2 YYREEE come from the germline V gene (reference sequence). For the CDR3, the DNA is TGTGCCAGCAGGACCGGGACAGCTAACACTGAAGCTTTCTTT. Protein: CASRTGTANTEAFF.

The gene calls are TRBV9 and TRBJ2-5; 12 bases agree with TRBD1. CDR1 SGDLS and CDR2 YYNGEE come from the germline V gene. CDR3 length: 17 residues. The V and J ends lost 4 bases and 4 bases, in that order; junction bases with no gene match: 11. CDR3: CASSPSSGTGGGETQYF. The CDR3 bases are TGTGCCAGCAGCCCGAGTTCCGGGACAGGGGGCGGAGAGACCCAGTACTTC.